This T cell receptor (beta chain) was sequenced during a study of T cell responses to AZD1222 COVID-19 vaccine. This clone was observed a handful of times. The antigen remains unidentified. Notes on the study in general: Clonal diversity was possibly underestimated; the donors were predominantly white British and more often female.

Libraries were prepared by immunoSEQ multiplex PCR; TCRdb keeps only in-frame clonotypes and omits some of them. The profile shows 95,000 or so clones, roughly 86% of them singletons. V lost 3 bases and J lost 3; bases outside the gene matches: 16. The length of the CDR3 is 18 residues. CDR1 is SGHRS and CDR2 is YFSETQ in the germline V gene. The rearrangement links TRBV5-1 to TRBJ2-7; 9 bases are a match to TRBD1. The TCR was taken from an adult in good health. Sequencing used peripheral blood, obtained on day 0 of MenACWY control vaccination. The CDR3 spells CASSSSGTGRMPLYEQYF. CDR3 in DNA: TGCGCCAGCAGCTCCTCCGGGACAGGGCGGATGCCCCTCTACGAGCAGTACTTC. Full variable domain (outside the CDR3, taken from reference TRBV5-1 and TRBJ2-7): KAGVTQTPRYLIKTRGQQVTLSCSPISGHRSVSWYQQTPGQGLQFLFEYFSETQRNKGNFPGRFSGRQFSNSRSEMNVSTLELGDSALYLCASSSSGTGRMPLYEQYFGPGTRLTVT.